Listed below are T cell receptor beta chains from one sample, sequenced in a study of blood T cells in healthy people across ages. TCRdb re-called the 5' RACE reads through MiXCR, storing one row per CDR3 protein. The sample shows about 1.6 million distinct CDR3 sequences, 34% of them seen only once. The sequencing sample was made of blood. The receptors come from a woman aged 25 to 39 in good health. The CDR3 runs from the conserved cysteine through the conserved F or W. Fields, in order: J gene, V gene, clone size, D gene, CDR3 DNA, CDR3 protein. The D gene is left open where the match is weak. Clone size is stated in some rows and not others, as once, few, many or a class when expanded.

TRBJ2-7 | TRBV5-1 | NA | NA | TGCGCCAGCAGCTTGGGGTCCGGGGCTAGTACCCCCGAGCAGTACTTC | CASSLGSGASTPEQYF
TRBJ2-1 | TRBV4-1 | NA | TRBD2 | TGCGCCAGCAGCCAAGTGCGTGCGGGAGTAGCGAGCAATGAGCAGTTCTTC | CASSQVRAGVASNEQFF
TRBJ2-3 | TRBV5-1 | few | NA | TGCGCCAGCAGCTTCCCCGACAGGTCAGATACGCAGTATTTT | CASSFPDRSDTQYF
TRBJ2-1 | TRBV9 | few | TRBD2 | TGTGCCAGCAGCGTACGACCCGGGACTAGCGCCTACAATGAGCAGTTCTTC | CASSVRPGTSAYNEQFF
TRBJ2-7 | TRBV29-1 | many | TRBD2 | TGCAGCGTAGGGGCTAGCGGATACGAGCAGTACTTC | CSVGASGYEQYF
TRBJ2-2 | TRBV4-1 | NA | TRBD2 | TGCGCCAGCAGCCAAACAGACCGCGGGAGCACCGGGGAGCTGTTTTTT | CASSQTDRGSTGELFF
TRBJ2-2 | TRBV28 | NA | TRBD2 | TGTGCCAGCAGTTTATGGGTAGCGGGAGCCACCGGGGAGCTGTTTTTT | CASSLWVAGATGELFF
TRBJ1-2 | TRBV7-3 | NA | NA | TGTGCCAGTAGCGCGGGGGGGATCTATGGCTACACCTTC | CASSAGGIYGYTF
TRBJ1-2 | TRBV5-1 | once | TRBD1 | TGCGCCAGCAGCCCCGATAGGGCAGGGGGCTATGGCTACACCTTC | CASSPDRAGGYGYTF
TRBJ1-2 | TRBV12-3/TRBV12-4 | NA | NA | TGTGCCAGCAGCCTCGACACGGGCCTAGGCTACACCTTC | CASSLDTGLGYTF
TRBJ2-7 | TRBV12-3/TRBV12-4 | few | NA | TGTGCCAGCAGTTTAACAGGACTTTACTACGAGCAGTACTTC | CASSLTGLYYEQYF
TRBJ2-7 | TRBV5-7 | few | TRBD1 | TGTGCCAGCAGCTTGAAAGGGGGCTGGTCCTACGAGCAGTACTTC | CASSLKGGWSYEQYF
TRBJ2-5 | TRBV5-1 | NA | NA | TGCGCCAGCTCATGGACCCTAGGGGAGACCCAGTACTTC | CASSWTLGETQYF
TRBJ2-5 | TRBV9 | NA | NA | TGTGCCAGCAGCGCGGCAGCAGGTCCTAAAGAGACCCAGTACTTC | CASSAAAGPKETQYF
TRBJ1-4 | TRBV7-2 | NA | TRBD1 | TGTGCCAGCAGCTCGACAGGGGCCCTGCCCGGGGAAAAACTGTTTTTT | CASSSTGALPGEKLFF
TRBJ1-4 | TRBV28 | NA | NA | TGTGCCAGCAGGTCAGGGCGTTTTAATGAAAAACTGTTTTTT | CASRSGRFNEKLFF
TRBJ2-3 | TRBV5-1 | NA | NA | TGCGCCAGCAGCCAGGATAGAACCGAAGATACGCAGTATTTT | CASSQDRTEDTQYF
TRBJ2-4 | TRBV20-1 | few | NA | TGCAGTGCTAGAGATCCGCGACTAGAGCAGTACTTC | CSARDPRLEQYF